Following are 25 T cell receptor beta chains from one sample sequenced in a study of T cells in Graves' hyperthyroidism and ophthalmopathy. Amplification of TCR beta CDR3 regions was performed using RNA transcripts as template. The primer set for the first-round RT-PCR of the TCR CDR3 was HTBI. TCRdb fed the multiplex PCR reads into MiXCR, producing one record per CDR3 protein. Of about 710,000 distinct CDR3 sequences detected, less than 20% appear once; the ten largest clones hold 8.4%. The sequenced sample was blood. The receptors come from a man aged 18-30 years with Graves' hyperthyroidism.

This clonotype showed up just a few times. CDR3 sequence: CASSPHTGANEQFF. In nucleotides, the CDR3 is TGTGCCAGCAGTCCTCACACGGGAGCGAATGAGCAGTTCTTC. The gene calls are TRBV28 and TRBJ2-1, with a possible D match to TRBD2 (6 bases). This CDR3 has 14 residues. Germline values: CDR1 MDHEN, CDR2 SYDVKM. The ends were cut back, 5 bases at V and 7 bases at J, with 15 bases in the middle.

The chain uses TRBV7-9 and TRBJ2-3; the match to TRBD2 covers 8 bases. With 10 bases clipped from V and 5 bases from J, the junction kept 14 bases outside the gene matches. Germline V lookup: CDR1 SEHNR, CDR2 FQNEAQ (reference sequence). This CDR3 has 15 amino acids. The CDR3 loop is CATRGDKREKDTQYF. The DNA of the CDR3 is TGTGCCACCCGAGGAGATAAGCGGGAGAAAGATACGCAGTATTTT.

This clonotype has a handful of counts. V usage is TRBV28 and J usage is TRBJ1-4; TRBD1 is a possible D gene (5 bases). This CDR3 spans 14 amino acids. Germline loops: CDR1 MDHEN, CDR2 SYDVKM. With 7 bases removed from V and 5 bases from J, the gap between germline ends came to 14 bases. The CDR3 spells CASMPMGGNEKLFF. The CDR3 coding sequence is TGTGCCAGCATGCCGATGGGGGGAAATGAAAAACTGTTTTTT.

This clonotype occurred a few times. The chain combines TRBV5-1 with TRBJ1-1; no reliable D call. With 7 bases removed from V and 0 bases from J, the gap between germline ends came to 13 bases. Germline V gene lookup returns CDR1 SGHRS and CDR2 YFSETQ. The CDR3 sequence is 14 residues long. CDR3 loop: CASGEVSMNTEAFF. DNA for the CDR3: TGCGCCAGCGGAGAGGTCAGCATGAACACTGAAGCTTTCTTT.

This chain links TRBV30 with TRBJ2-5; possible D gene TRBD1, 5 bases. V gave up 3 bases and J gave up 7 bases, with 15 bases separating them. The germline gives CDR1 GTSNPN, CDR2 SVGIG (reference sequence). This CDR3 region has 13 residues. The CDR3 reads CAWSGQGPGTQYF. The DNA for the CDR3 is TGTGCCTGGAGCGGGCAGGGTCCTGGGACCCAGTACTTC.

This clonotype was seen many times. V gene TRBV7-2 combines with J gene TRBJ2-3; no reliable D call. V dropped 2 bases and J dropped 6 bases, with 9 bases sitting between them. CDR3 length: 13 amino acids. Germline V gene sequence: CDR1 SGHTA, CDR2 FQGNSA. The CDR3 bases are TGTGCCAGCAGCTTACTAGGTAGTGATACGCAGTATTTT. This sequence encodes CASSLLGSDTQYF.

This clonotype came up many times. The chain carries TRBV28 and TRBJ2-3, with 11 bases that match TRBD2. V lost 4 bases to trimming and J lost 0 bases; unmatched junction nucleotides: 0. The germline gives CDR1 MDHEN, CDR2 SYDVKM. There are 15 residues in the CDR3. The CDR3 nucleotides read TGTGCCAGCAGTTGGACTAGCGGGAGCACAGATACGCAGTATTTT. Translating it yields CASSWTSGSTDTQYF. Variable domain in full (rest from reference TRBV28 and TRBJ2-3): DVKVTQSSRYLVKRTGEKVFLECVQDMDHENMFWYRQDPGLGLRLIYFSYDVKMKEKGDIPEGYSVSREKKERFSLILESASTNQTSMYLCASSWTSGSTDTQYFGPGTRLTVL.

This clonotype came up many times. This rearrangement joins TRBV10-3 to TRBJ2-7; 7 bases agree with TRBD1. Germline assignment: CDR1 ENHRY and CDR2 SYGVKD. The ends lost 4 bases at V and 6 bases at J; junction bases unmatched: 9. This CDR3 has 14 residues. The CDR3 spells CAISGPGQLPEQYF. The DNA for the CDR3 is TGTGCCATCAGTGGGCCGGGACAGCTTCCCGAGCAGTACTTC.

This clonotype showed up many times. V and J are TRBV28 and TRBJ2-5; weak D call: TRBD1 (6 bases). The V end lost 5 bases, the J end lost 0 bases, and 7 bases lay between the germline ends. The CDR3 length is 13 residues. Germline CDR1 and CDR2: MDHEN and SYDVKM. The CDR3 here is CASSGQNQETQYF. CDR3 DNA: TGTGCCAGCAGTGGACAGAACCAAGAGACCCAGTACTTC.

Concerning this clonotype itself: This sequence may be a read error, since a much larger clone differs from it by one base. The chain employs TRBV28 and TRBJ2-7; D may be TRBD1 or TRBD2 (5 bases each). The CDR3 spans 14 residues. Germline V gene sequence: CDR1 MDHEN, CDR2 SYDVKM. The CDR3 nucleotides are TGTGGCAGCAGTTTTCCGGGACGGGGTACAGAGCAGTACTTC. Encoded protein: CGSSFPGRGTEQYF.

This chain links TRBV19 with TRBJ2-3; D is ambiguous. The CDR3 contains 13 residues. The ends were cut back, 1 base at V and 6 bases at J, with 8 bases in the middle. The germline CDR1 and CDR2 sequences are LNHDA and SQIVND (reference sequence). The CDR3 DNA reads TGTGCCAGTAGTATAGGTCCCAAGGATACGCAGTATTTT. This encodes CASSIGPKDTQYF.

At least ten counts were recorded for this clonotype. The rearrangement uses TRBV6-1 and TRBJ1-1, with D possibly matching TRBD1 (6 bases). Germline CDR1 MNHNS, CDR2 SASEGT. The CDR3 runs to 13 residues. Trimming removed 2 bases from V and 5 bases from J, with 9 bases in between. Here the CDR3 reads CASSERGDTEAFF. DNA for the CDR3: TGTGCCAGCAGTGAAAGGGGGGATACTGAAGCTTTCTTT.

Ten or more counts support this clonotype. Here the CDR3 reads CASSRKTGNTEAFF. CDR3 DNA sequence: TGTGCCAGCAGCCGAAAGACAGGGAACACTGAAGCTTTCTTT. The rearrangement links TRBV28 to TRBJ1-1, with D possibly TRBD1 on 6 matching bases. V was clipped by 6 bases and J by 1 base, with 12 bases between them. Germline assignment: CDR1 MDHEN and CDR2 SYDVKM. The CDR3 consists of 14 residues.

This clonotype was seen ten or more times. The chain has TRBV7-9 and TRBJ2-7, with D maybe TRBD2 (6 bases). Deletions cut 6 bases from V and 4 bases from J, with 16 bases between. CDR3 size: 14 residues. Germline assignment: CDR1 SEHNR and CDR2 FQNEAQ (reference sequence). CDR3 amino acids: CASSLEGAAYEQYF. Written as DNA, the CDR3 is TGTGCCAGCAGTTTGGAGGGCGCGGCGTACGAGCAGTACTTC.

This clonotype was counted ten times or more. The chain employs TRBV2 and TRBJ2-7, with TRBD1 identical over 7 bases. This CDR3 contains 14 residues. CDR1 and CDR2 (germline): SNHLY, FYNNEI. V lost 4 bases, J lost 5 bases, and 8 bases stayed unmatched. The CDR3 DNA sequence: TGTGCCAGCAGTGGGACAGGACCTCCCCACGAGCAGTACTTC. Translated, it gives CASSGTGPPHEQYF.

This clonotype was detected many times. As DNA, the CDR3 is TGTGCCAGCAGTTTATCAGGGTTCTCCTACGAGCAGTACTTC. As protein: CASSLSGFSYEQYF. This chain uses TRBV27 with TRBJ2-7, with D uncertain. V shed 0 bases and J shed 0 bases, with 6 bases lying between them. CDR3 length: 14 residues. Per germline, CDR1 MNHEY and CDR2 SMNVEV (reference sequence).

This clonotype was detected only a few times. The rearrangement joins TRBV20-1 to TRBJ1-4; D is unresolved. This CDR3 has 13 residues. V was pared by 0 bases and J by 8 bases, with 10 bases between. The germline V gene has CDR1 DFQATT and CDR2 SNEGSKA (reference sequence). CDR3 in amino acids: CSAREGRWEKLFF. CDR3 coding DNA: TGCAGTGCTAGAGAGGGCCGGTGGGAAAAACTGTTTTTT.

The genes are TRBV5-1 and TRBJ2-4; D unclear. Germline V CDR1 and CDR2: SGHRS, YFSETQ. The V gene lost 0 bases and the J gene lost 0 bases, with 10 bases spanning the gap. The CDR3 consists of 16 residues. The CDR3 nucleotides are TGCGCCAGCAGCTTGGACTCTACTGGAGCCAAAAACATTCAGTACTTC. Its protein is CASSLDSTGAKNIQYF.

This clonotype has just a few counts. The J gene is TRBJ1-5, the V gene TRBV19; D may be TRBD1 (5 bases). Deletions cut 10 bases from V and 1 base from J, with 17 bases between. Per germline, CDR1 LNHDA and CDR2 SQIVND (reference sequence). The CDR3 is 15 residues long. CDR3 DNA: TGTGCCACATCCCCAGGGAGATGGAGCAATCAGCCCCAGCATTTT. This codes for CATSPGRWSNQPQHF.

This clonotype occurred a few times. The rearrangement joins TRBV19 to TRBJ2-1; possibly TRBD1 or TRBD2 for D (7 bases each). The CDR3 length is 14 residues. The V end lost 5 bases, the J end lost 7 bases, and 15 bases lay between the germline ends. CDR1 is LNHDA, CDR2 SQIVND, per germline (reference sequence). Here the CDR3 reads CASSPRGGWNEQFF. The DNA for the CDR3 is TGTGCCAGTAGTCCCAGGGGGGGGTGGAATGAGCAGTTCTTC.

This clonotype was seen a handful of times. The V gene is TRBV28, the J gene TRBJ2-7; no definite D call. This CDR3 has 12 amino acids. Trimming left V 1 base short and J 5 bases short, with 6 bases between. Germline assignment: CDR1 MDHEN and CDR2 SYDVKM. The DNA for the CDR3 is TGTGCCAGCAGTTTATACAAGAACGAGCAGTACTTC. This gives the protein CASSLYKNEQYF.

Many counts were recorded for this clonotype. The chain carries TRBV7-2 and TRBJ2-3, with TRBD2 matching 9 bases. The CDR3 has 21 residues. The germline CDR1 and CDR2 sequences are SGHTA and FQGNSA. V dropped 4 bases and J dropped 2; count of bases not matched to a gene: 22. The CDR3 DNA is TGTGCCAGCAGCTCCCCTTTTAGTTGGGTGGTTTCTAGCGGGATCACAGATACGCAGTATTTT. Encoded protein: CASSSPFSWVVSSGITDTQYF.

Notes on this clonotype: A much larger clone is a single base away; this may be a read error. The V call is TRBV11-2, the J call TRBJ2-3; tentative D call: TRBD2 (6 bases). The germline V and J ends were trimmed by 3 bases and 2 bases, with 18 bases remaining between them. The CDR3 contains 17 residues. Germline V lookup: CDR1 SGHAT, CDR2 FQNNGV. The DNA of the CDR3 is TGTGCCAGCAGCTTCTTCTCGACGGGGGAATACACAGATACGCAGTATTTT. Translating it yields CASSFFSTGEYTDTQYF.

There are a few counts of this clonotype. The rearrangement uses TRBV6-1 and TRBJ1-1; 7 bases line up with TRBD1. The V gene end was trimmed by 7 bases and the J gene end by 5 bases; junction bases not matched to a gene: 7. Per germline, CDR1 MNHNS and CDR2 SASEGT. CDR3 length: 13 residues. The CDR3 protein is CASTGGGGTEAFF. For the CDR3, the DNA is TGTGCCAGCACAGGGGGGGGGGGGACTGAAGCTTTCTTT.

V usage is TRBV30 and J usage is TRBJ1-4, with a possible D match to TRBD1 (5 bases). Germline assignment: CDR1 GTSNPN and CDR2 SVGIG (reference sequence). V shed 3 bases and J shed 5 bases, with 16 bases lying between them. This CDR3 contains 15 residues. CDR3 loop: CAWRTPGGGNEKLFF. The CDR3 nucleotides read TGTGCCTGGAGGACCCCCGGGGGAGGAAATGAAAAACTGTTTTTT.